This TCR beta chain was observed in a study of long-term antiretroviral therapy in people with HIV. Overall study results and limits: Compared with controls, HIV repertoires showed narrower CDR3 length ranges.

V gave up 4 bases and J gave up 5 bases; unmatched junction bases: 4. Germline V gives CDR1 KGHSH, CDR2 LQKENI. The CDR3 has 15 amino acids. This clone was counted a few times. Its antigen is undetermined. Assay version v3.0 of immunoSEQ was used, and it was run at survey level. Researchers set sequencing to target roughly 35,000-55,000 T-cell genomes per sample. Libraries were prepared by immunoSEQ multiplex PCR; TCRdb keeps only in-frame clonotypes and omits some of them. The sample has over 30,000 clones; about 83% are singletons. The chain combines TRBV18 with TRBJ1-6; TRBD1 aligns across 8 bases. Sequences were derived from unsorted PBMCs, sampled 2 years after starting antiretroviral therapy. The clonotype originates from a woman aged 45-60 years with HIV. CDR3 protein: CASSRQGADNSPLHF. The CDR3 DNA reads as TGTGCCAGCTCACGCCAGGGGGCTGATAATTCACCCCTCCACTTT. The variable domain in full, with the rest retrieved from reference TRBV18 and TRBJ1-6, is NAGVMQNPRHLVRRRGQEARLRCSPMKGHSHVYWYRQLPEEGLKFMVYLQKENIIDESGMPKERFSAEFPKEGPSILRIQQVVRGDSAAYFCASSRQGADNSPLHFGNGTRLTVT.